This entry lists 10 T cell receptor beta chains sequenced from one sample in a study of T-cell reconstitution after alpha-beta-depleted transplantation in children. It was with unique molecular identifiers that the TCRbeta library was prepared. In TCRdb, the PCR reads were re-called with MiXCR into one record per CDR3 protein. Altogether around 300,000 distinct CDR3 sequences are present, under 14% being singletons, with the ten largest covering about 25%. The source was peripheral blood, collected 180 days after TCRalphabeta/CD19-depleted stem cell transplant. The receptors shown here come from a male patient between 2 and 9 years old who had a stem cell transplant for chronic granulomatous disease, so the T cells may come from the graft donor.

The gene calls are TRBV28 and TRBJ1-5; 9 nucleotides align to TRBD1. Per the germline V gene, CDR1 is MDHEN and CDR2 is SYDVKM. After removal of 6 bases from V and 9 bases from J, the junction contained 9 bases not matched to a gene. The CDR3 contains 14 residues. CDR3: CASRPGTGKRPQHF. The CDR3 coding sequence is TGTGCCAGCAGACCCGGGACAGGGAAACGGCCCCAGCATTTT. Supplemented by reference TRBV28 and TRBJ1-5, the full variable domain reads DVKVTQSSRYLVKRTGEKVFLECVQDMDHENMFWYRQDPGLGLRLIYFSYDVKMKEKGDIPEGYSVSREKKERFSLILESASTNQTSMYLCASRPGTGKRPQHFGDGTRLSIL.

This clonotype was seen at least ten times. This chain connects TRBV5-1 to TRBJ2-7; 11 nucleotides align to TRBD2. Germline CDR1 and CDR2: SGHRS and YFSETQ. The V segment lost 1 base and the J segment 3 bases; nucleotides outside the gene matches: 3. The length of the CDR3 is 15 residues. CDR3 amino acids: CASSLKTSGGYEQYF. The CDR3 nucleotides read TGCGCCAGCAGCTTGAAAACTAGCGGGGGCTACGAGCAGTACTTC. Together with reference TRBV5-1 and TRBJ2-7, the CDR3 gives the full variable domain: KAGVTQTPRYLIKTRGQQVTLSCSPISGHRSVSWYQQTPGQGLQFLFEYFSETQRNKGNFPGRFSGRQFSNSRSEMNVSTLELGDSALYLCASSLKTSGGYEQYFGPGTRLTVT.

This clonotype appeared many times. The chain has TRBV29-1 and TRBJ2-5, with D hard to call. Per germline, CDR1 SQVTM and CDR2 ANQGSEA. Trimming left V 3 bases short and J 0 bases short, with 8 bases between. This CDR3 spans 13 amino acids. The DNA of the CDR3 is TGCAGCGTTGAGGGCGGCAACCAAGAGACCCAGTACTTC. This translates into CSVEGGNQETQYF.

About this clonotype itself: A read error is possible here, since a much larger clone lies one base away. CDR3 bases: TGCAGCATTGTAAGCGGGACTAGCGGGGCCCCGGGGACCCAGTACTTC. It translates to CSIVSGTSGAPGTQYF. The rearrangement uses TRBV29-1 and TRBJ2-5; 13 bases match TRBD2. Germline values: CDR1 SQVTM, CDR2 ANQGSEA. The CDR3 sequence is 16 residues long. The V and J ends lost 8 bases and 7 bases, in that order; junction bases with no gene match: 16.

This clonotype was counted a few times. V and J are TRBV7-9 and TRBJ2-7; D unclear. Germline V gene lookup returns CDR1 SEHNR and CDR2 FQNEAQ (reference sequence). The CDR3 has 13 residues. With 4 bases removed from V and 0 bases from J, the gap between germline ends came to 7 bases. DNA for the CDR3: TGTGCCAGCAGCTCCCCCGGCTCCTACGAGCAGTACTTC. Translating gives CASSSPGSYEQYF.

This clonotype was seen at least ten times. The rearrangement links TRBV6-6 to TRBJ1-2, with TRBD1 matching 7 bases. Germline V CDR1 and CDR2: MNHNY, SVGAGI (reference sequence). The CDR3 is 11 residues long. V shed 8 bases and J 8 bases; nucleotides not matched to a gene: 5. The CDR3 sequence: CASGRTGGYTF. The DNA of the CDR3 is TGTGCCAGCGGTCGGACAGGCGGCTACACCTTC.

This clonotype was seen more than once but under ten times. This sequence joins TRBV30 and TRBJ1-1, with TRBD1 as a possible D gene (5 bases). CDR1 is GTSNPN, CDR2 SVGIG, per germline (reference sequence). V was shortened by 3 bases and J by 5 bases, with 16 bases between the two germline ends. There are 14 residues in the CDR3. CDR3 in DNA: TGTGCCTGGAGCGTGGTAGGGGCGAGGACTGAAGCTTTCTTT. Its protein product is CAWSVVGARTEAFF.

This clonotype is classed as medium-sized (0.01 to 0.1%). The chain has TRBV20-1 and TRBJ1-1, with D maybe TRBD1 (6 bases). V was shortened by 1 base and J by 4 bases, with 16 bases between the two germline ends. Germline lookup yields CDR1 DFQATT and CDR2 SNEGSKA (reference sequence). This CDR3 region has 15 residues. CDR3 coding DNA: TGCAGTGCTAGAGGGGGGGGCAGGGGTGTCACTGAAGCTTTCTTT. The encoded protein is CSARGGGRGVTEAFF.

This clonotype was observed at least ten times. The chain uses TRBV12-3 or TRBV12-4 and TRBJ2-4; 8 bases map to TRBD2. V lost 5 bases to trimming and J lost 2 bases; unmatched junction nucleotides: 11. The CDR3 loop spans 17 amino acids. The CDR3 DNA reads as TGTGCCAGCAGTCGAGCGGGGGCCACCTTTACCAAAAACATTCAGTACTTC. It specifies CASSRAGATFTKNIQYF.

This clonotype was counted at least ten times. This rearrangement joins TRBV7-6 to TRBJ2-7; D gene uncertain. CDR3 length: 13 residues. Germline CDR1 and CDR2: SGHVS and FNYEAQ. Trimming cost V 2 bases and J 5 bases, with 10 bases left between them. CDR3 nucleotide sequence: TGTGCCAGCAGCTTATCGAGTCGGCACGAGCAGTACTTC. It translates to CASSLSSRHEQYF.